The rows below give T cell receptor beta chains drawn from one sample of a study of T cells after yellow fever vaccination. TCRdb processed the 5' RACE reads anew with MiXCR; each CDR3 protein has one entry. The sample consists of about 320,000 distinct CDR3 sequences, around 4.5% of them appearing once. The sample here was PBMCs, taken 15 days after the yellow fever booster vaccination. The receptors were gathered from a man younger than 30 who received the YFV17D yellow fever vaccine. Each CDR3 is given with its conserved first and last residue. A D gene is named only where the DNA matches it firmly. Some rows have no size entry. The others give once, few or many, or a class for an expanded clone.

j_gene	v_gene	abundance	d_gene	CDR3aa	CDR3nt
TRBJ2-3	TRBV7-2	many	.	CASSLFASAASTDTQYF	TGTGCCAGCAGCTTATTTGCTTCAGCGGCCTCCACAGATACGCAGTATTTT
TRBJ1-2	TRBV2	many	.	CASGARSYGYTF	TGTGCCAGCGGGGCACGTAGCTATGGCTACACCTTC
TRBJ1-1	TRBV6-5	.	.	CASSYVRVREAFF	TGTGCCAGCAGTTACGTCCGGGTAAGGGAAGCTTTCTTT
TRBJ1-5	TRBV5-1	few	.	CASSLGDRSNQPQHF	TGCGCCAGCAGCTTGGGTGACAGATCCAATCAGCCCCAGCATTTT
TRBJ2-3	TRBV10-3	.	TRBD2	CAISAAGGQDTQYF	TGTGCCATCAGTGCAGCGGGGGGGCAGGATACGCAGTATTTT
TRBJ1-2	TRBV9	.	.	CASSGGGHYGYTF	TGTGCCAGCAGCGGGGGGGGCCACTATGGCTACACCTTC
TRBJ1-2	TRBV7-2	few	.	CASSLGIVQRGDYGYTF	TGTGCCAGCAGCTTAGGAATAGTCCAGAGGGGGGACTATGGCTACACCTTC
TRBJ2-7	TRBV5-6	many	.	CASTSEGGLDYEQYF	TGTGCCAGCACCTCGGAGGGGGGATTGGACTACGAGCAGTACTTC
TRBJ1-2	TRBV5-6	many	.	CASSRPIWGYTF	TGTGCCAGCAGTCGGCCTATCTGGGGCTACACCTTC
TRBJ2-5	TRBV4-3	.	.	CASSQVLGKKETQYF	TGCGCCAGCAGCCAAGTTTTGGGCAAGAAGGAGACCCAGTACTTC